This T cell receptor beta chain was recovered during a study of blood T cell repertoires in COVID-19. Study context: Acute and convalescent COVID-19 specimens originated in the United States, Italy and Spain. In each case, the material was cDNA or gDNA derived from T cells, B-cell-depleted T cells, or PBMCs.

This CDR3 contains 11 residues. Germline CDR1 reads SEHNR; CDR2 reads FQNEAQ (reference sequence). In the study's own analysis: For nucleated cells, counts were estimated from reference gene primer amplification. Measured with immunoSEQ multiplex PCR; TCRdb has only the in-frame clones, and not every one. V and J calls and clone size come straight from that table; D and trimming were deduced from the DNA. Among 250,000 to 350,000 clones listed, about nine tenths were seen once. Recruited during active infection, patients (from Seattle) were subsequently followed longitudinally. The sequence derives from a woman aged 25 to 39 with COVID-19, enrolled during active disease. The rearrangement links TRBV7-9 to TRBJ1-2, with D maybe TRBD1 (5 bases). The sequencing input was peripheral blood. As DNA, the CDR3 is TGTGTGGGGGGGAGCAACTATGGCTACACCTTC. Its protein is CVGGSNYGYTF.